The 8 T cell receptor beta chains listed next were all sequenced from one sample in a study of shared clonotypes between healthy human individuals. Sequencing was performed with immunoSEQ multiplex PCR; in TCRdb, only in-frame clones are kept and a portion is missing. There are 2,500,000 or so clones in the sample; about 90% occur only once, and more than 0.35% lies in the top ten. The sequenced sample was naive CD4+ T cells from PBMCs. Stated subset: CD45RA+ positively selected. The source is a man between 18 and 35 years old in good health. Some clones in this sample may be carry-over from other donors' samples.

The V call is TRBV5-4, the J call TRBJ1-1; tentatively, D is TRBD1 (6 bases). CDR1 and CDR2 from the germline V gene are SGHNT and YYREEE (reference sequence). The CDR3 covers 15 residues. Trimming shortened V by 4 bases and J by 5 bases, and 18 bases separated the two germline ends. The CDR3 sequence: CASSAGTPGKTEAFF. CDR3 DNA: TGTGCCAGCAGCGCTGGGACACCCGGGAAGACTGAAGCTTTCTTT.

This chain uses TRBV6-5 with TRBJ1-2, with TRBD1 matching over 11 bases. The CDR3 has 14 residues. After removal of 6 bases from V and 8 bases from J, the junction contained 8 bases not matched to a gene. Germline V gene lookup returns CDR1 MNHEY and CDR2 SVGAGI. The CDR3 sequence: CASSPGQGARGYTF. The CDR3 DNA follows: TGTGCCAGCAGCCCAGGACAGGGGGCGCGAGGCTACACCTTC.

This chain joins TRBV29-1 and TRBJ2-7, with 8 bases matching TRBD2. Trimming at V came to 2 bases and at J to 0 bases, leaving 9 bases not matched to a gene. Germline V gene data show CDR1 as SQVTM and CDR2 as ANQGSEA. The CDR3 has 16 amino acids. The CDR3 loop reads CSVERLAGPNSYEQYF. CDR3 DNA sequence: TGCAGCGTTGAACGATTAGCGGGACCGAACTCCTACGAGCAGTACTTC.

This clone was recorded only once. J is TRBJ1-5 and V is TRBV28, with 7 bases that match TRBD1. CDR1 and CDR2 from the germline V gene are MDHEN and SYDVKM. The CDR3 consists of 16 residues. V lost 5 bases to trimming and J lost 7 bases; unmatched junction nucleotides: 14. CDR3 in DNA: TGTGCCAGCAGTAGAAGATACAACAGGGGTTACCAGCCCCAGCATTTT. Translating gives CASSRRYNRGYQPQHF.

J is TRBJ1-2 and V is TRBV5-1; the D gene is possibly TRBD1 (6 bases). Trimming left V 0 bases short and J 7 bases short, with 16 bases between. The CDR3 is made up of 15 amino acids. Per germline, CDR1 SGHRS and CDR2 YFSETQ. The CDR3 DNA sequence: TGCGCCAGCAGCTTGGCAAGGGAAGGGGGTCCTGGCTACACCTTC. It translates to CASSLAREGGPGYTF.

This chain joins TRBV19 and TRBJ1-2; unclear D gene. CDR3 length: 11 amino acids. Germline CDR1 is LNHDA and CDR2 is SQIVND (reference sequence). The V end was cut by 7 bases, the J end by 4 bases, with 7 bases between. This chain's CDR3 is CASTRGYGYTF. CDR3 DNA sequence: TGTGCCAGTACTCGGGGCTATGGCTACACCTTC.

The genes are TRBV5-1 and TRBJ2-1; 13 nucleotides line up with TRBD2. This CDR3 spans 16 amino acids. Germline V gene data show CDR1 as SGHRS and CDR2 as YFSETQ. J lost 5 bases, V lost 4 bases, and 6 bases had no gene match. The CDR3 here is CASSILAGGSHNEQFF. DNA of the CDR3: TGCGCCAGCAGCATACTAGCGGGAGGGTCGCACAATGAGCAGTTCTTC.

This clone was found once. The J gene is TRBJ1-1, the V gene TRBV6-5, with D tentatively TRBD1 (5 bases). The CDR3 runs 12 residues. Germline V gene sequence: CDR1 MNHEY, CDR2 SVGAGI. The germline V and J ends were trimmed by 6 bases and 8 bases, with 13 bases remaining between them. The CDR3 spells CASSHRGSEAFF. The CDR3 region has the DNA TGTGCCAGCAGCCACCGGGGCAGCGAAGCTTTCTTT.